A selection of T cell receptor beta chains follows, all from one sample in a study of T cell responses to AZD1222 COVID-19 vaccine. Clones were read by immunoSEQ multiplex PCR, and TCRdb kept only the in-frame ones, dropping some. The sample includes roughly 93,000 clones, roughly nine tenths seen only once; the top ten take under 2%. The specimen was peripheral blood, collected on day 0 of AZD1222 vaccination. These TCRs come from an adult in good health. The CDR3 runs from the conserved cysteine through the conserved F or W. The D gene is left open where the match is weak. Rows may omit the clone size; those that give it use once, few, many or a size class.

v_call,j_call,clone_size,d_call,cdr3_nt,cdr3_aa
TRBV18,TRBJ1-5,NA,NA,TGTGCCAGCTCACCACCCGGGCAGGGTGGTCAGCCCCAGCATTTT,CASSPPGQGGQPQHF
TRBV6-5,TRBJ1-3,NA,NA,TGTGCCAGCAGAACCACGGGGTATGCTGGAAACACCATATATTTT,CASRTTGYAGNTIYF
TRBV7-9,TRBJ2-1,NA,NA,TGTGCCAGCAGTTCCCTTTGGAATTACAATGAGCAGTTCTTC,CASSSLWNYNEQFF
TRBV7-2,TRBJ1-2,once,NA,TGTGCCAGCAGCTTAGTTTCAGGGCCCTATGGCTACACCTTC,CASSLVSGPYGYTF
TRBV7-9,TRBJ2-3,once,TRBD1,TGTGCCAGCAGCCCAGCCAGGGGGTTATCTCGTGGTACGCAGTATTTT,CASSPARGLSRGTQYF
TRBV30,TRBJ1-4,NA,NA,TGTGCCTGGAGTGTACATAATGAAAAACTGTTTTTT,CAWSVHNEKLFF
TRBV15,TRBJ2-1,once,NA,TGTGCCACCAGCCTTCAGCACAATGAGCAGTTCTTC,CATSLQHNEQFF
TRBV11-2,TRBJ1-2,NA,TRBD1,TGTGCCAGCTCGGGACAGGGCCTCTATGGCTACACCTTC,CASSGQGLYGYTF
TRBV19,TRBJ1-2,NA,NA,TGTGCCAGTAGTATACGAGGGTATTTTTCGGAATTCGGATTTTCGAATGGCTACACCTTC,CASSIRGYFSEFGFSNGYTF
TRBV7-2,TRBJ2-1,NA,TRBD2,TGTGCCAGCAGCTTAGATAGCGGGGGGTACAATGAGCAGTTCTTC,CASSLDSGGYNEQFF
TRBV10-2,TRBJ2-1,NA,TRBD2,TGCGCCAGCAGTGTCACGGGGGGGTTCAATGAGCAGTTCTTC,CASSVTGGFNEQFF
TRBV29-1,TRBJ1-1,NA,TRBD1,TGCAGCGTTGTTCCAGGCCAGGGGGTCACTGAAGCTTTCTTT,CSVVPGQGVTEAFF
TRBV28,TRBJ1-4,NA,TRBD1,TGTGCCAGCAGTTCGGACAGGGGATTTAATGAAAAACTGTTTTTT,CASSSDRGFNEKLFF
TRBV28,TRBJ1-4,NA,TRBD1,TGTGCCAGCAGCCCACCAAGACAGGGCAAGCTGTTTTTT,CASSPPRQGKLFF
TRBV29-1,TRBJ2-3,NA,TRBD1,TGCAGCGCCCGAACAGGGGGTGTCACAGATACGCAGTATTTT,CSARTGGVTDTQYF
TRBV3-1/TRBV3-2,TRBJ1-4,NA,NA,TGTGCCAGCAGCCAAGGGAAGGATGAAAAACTGTTTTTT,CASSQGKDEKLFF
TRBV7-2,TRBJ1-3,NA,NA,TGTGCCAGCAGCTTAGTTTCGGGGGCTGGAAACACCATATATTTT,CASSLVSGAGNTIYF
TRBV24-1,TRBJ1-2,NA,NA,TGTGCCACCAGTGATCCTGGCTATGGCTACACCTTC,CATSDPGYGYTF
TRBV5-1,TRBJ1-5,NA,NA,TGCGCCAGCAGCTTGGGATTGGCGGACAATCAGCCCCAGCATTTT,CASSLGLADNQPQHF
TRBV5-5,TRBJ1-5,NA,NA,TGTGCCAGCGGGACGGGAGGGTGGCAGCCCCAGCATTTT,CASGTGGWQPQHF
TRBV30,TRBJ1-5,NA,NA,TGTGCCTGGAGTGTACAGGTTAGCAATCAGCCCCAGCATTTT,CAWSVQVSNQPQHF
TRBV7-2,TRBJ1-4,NA,NA,TGTGCCAGCAGCTTAGGGCGGGGGAATGAAAAACTGTTTTTT,CASSLGRGNEKLFF
TRBV3-1/TRBV3-2,TRBJ2-3,NA,NA,TGTGCCAGCAGCCCGGGGGCGAGCACAGATACGCAGTATTTT,CASSPGASTDTQYF
TRBV19,TRBJ2-1,NA,NA,TGTGCCAGTAGTTCCTACAGAAATCACAATGAGCAGTTCTTC,CASSSYRNHNEQFF
TRBV11-1,TRBJ1-1,NA,NA,TGTGCCAGCAGCCCCGAGGACACTGAAGCTTTCTTT,CASSPEDTEAFF
TRBV12-3/TRBV12-4,TRBJ2-2,NA,NA,TGTGCCACCAAAGGTATCGGGGAGCTGTTTTTT,CATKGIGELFF
TRBV6-5,TRBJ1-1,once,TRBD1,TGTGCCAGCAGTACCTACAGGGGTCTTGTCTCTGAAGCTTTCTTT,CASSTYRGLVSEAFF
TRBV9,TRBJ2-2,NA,TRBD1,TGTGCCAGCAGCGTAGGTCCCAGCGGCGGGACAGGGCACCCTGGGGAGCTGTTTTTT,CASSVGPSGGTGHPGELFF
TRBV6-6,TRBJ1-5,NA,NA,TGTGCCAGCAGTTACGGGGGGAATCAGCCCCAGCATTTT,CASSYGGNQPQHF
TRBV7-9,TRBJ1-2,NA,NA,TGTGCCAGCAGCTGGCAGGGTGACTATGGCTACACCTTC,CASSWQGDYGYTF
TRBV11-2,TRBJ2-7,NA,NA,TGTGCCAGCAGCTTAGATGGGCGGACCTACGAGCAGTACTTC,CASSLDGRTYEQYF
TRBV7-9,TRBJ2-1,few,NA,TGTGCCAGCAGCTTACTACTAGGCCAAGGCTACAATGAGCAGTTCTTC,CASSLLLGQGYNEQFF